This TCR beta chain was observed in a study of blood T cell repertoires in COVID-19. Germline V gene sequence: CDR1 WSHSY, CDR2 SAAADI. The CDR3 is 14 amino acids. Trimming removed 2 bases from V and 1 base from J, with 5 bases in between. The table came from immunoSEQ multiplex PCR; TCRdb's copy has only in-frame clones and leaves some out. The sample comprises tens of thousands of clones, roughly 89% of which are singletons, and over 10% rests with the top ten. This chain joins TRBV10-2 and TRBJ2-2; D not resolved. The sequence came from a man between 70 and 80 years old with active COVID-19. The sequencing sample was made of peripheral blood. Here the CDR3 DNA reads TGCGCCAGCAGTGAGAACAGGAACACCGGGGAGCTGTTTTTT. Its protein product is CASSENRNTGELFF.